This T cell receptor beta chain appears in the sequencing data of a study of cytomegalovirus exposure and HLA in healthy donors. While the first cohort had 600 to 750 subjects, the donors belonged to the separate validation cohort of fewer than 150 subjects. Comments on this clone: As yet, its antigen is unknown.

Generated by immunoSEQ multiplex PCR, the TCRdb table keeps only in-frame clones and is missing some. The sample lists about 130,000 clones; roughly 93% were seen once. Study results and caveats: According to a subsequent analysis, TCR clusters identified in the first cohort showed a tendency to co-occur across the 120 or so validation repertoires. Rare sequences made up most TCRs, while some public TCRs were found in many donors.

V dropped 4 bases and J dropped 6 bases, with 20 bases sitting between them. This CDR3 comprises 15 residues. Germline-derived CDR1 and CDR2 are GTSNPN and SVGIG (reference sequence). Material: PBMCs. This chain joins TRBV30 and TRBJ2-3; D is possibly TRBD2 (6 bases). The TCR was taken from a woman aged 18-35 years in good health and CMV-seronegative. CDR3 loop: CAWNVGGAYRDTQYF. CDR3 DNA sequence: TGTGCCTGGAATGTGGGAGGAGCTTATCGGGATACGCAGTATTTT.